Listed below are T cell receptor beta chains from one sample, sequenced in a study of T cell responses to AZD1222 COVID-19 vaccine. Only in-frame clones appear in the TCRdb table, and some are missing; sequencing was by immunoSEQ multiplex PCR. The table includes about 100,000 clones, roughly 92% detected once. The sample consisted of peripheral blood, taken 28 days after the second AZD1222 dose. The receptors were sampled from an adult who received the AZD1222 COVID-19 vaccine. CDR3s include the opening cysteine and the closing phenylalanine or tryptophan. Each record gives: V gene, clone size, J gene, D gene, CDR3 protein, CDR3 DNA. The D gene is left open where the match is weak. The size of a clone is reported for some rows only, either as once, few or many, or as a class for expanded clones.

TRBV12-5	.	TRBJ1-2	.	CASGPDSLWGYTF	TGTGCTAGTGGCCCCGACAGCCTTTGGGGCTACACCTTC
TRBV9	few	TRBJ2-1	.	CASSVEQGAYNEQFF	TGTGCCAGCAGCGTAGAACAGGGAGCCTACAATGAGCAGTTCTTC
TRBV20-1	once	TRBJ2-5	.	CSARGEAAQYF	TGCAGTGCTAGGGGGGAGGCGGCCCAGTACTTC
TRBV11-2	.	TRBJ2-7	.	CASTRNSAYEQYF	TGTGCCAGCACCAGGAACAGTGCTTACGAGCAGTACTTC
TRBV6-7	.	TRBJ2-7	TRBD1	CASSYRNAPGTGGDEQYF	TGTGCCAGCAGTTACCGTAATGCCCCCGGGACAGGGGGGGACGAGCAGTACTTC
TRBV3-1/TRBV3-2	once	TRBJ2-2	.	CASSQEIGTSTGELFF	TGTGCCAGCAGCCAAGAGATAGGTACGAGCACCGGGGAGCTGTTTTTT
TRBV29-1	.	TRBJ1-1	TRBD1	CSVNGDRGFSTEAFF	TGCAGCGTTAACGGGGACAGGGGTTTCAGCACTGAAGCTTTCTTT
TRBV30	.	TRBJ2-2	.	CAWSGWNTGELFF	TGTGCCTGGAGTGGCTGGAACACCGGGGAGCTGTTTTTT
TRBV3-1/TRBV3-2	.	TRBJ2-2	.	CASSQSGANTGELFF	TGTGCCAGCAGCCAATCAGGGGCTAACACCGGGGAGCTGTTTTTT
TRBV13	.	TRBJ2-1	.	CASSLLGYNEQFF	TGTGCCAGCAGCTTATTGGGTTACAATGAGCAGTTCTTC
TRBV7-8	.	TRBJ2-5	.	CASSRGQLQETQYF	TGTGCCAGCAGCCGAGGACAGCTCCAAGAGACCCAGTACTTC
TRBV4-1	few	TRBJ1-1	.	CASSQDWGALDTEAFF	TGCGCCAGCAGCCAAGACTGGGGGGCGCTCGACACTGAAGCTTTCTTT
TRBV30	.	TRBJ1-2	.	CAWSVGRGISRGYTF	TGTGCCTGGAGTGTAGGCAGGGGAATTTCTCGGGGCTACACCTTC
TRBV2	.	TRBJ2-7	.	CASSRQPLYEQYF	TGTGCCAGCAGTCGACAGCCCCTCTACGAGCAGTACTTC
TRBV28	.	TRBJ2-7	.	CASSPAGNQAYEQYF	TGTGCCAGCAGTCCGGCGGGTAACCAGGCCTACGAGCAGTACTTC
TRBV28	.	TRBJ2-1	TRBD1	CASSSPATGDWNEQFF	TGTGCCAGCAGTTCCCCCGCGACAGGGGATTGGAATGAGCAGTTCTTC
TRBV27	.	TRBJ2-1	TRBD2	CASRNRPGLAARSSYNEQFF	TGTGCCAGCAGGAACCGTCCGGGACTAGCGGCCCGAAGCTCCTACAATGAGCAGTTCTTC
TRBV18	once	TRBJ2-6	.	CASSRGSGAGANVLTF	TGTGCCAGCTCACGGGGGTCAGGTGCTGGGGCCAACGTCCTGACTTTC
TRBV3-1/TRBV3-2	.	TRBJ1-1	.	CASSQDNPPKNTEAFF	TGTGCCAGCAGCCAAGATAACCCCCCAAAGAACACTGAAGCTTTCTTT
TRBV5-1	.	TRBJ2-7	.	CASSLMVDSNEQYF	TGCGCCAGCAGCTTAATGGTAGACAGTAACGAGCAGTACTTC
TRBV7-2	.	TRBJ2-5	TRBD1	CASSPSTGSGRTQYF	TGTGCCAGCAGCCCCTCGACAGGGTCGGGACGGACCCAGTACTTC
TRBV2	.	TRBJ1-4	.	CASLYQTATNEKLFF	TGTGCCAGCTTATACCAGACTGCAACTAATGAAAAACTGTTTTTT
TRBV19	.	TRBJ2-5	.	CASSINGRGETQYF	TGTGCCAGTAGTATAAACGGACGAGGGGAGACCCAGTACTTC
TRBV4-1	.	TRBJ2-1	TRBD1	CASSSQDRSYNEQFF	TGCGCCAGCAGTTCCCAGGACAGGAGCTACAATGAGCAGTTCTTC
TRBV10-3	.	TRBJ1-1	.	CAISSQGTNTEAFF	TGTGCCATCAGTTCACAGGGAACCAACACTGAAGCTTTCTTT
TRBV5-1	.	TRBJ1-2	TRBD1	CASSSPTGVDGYTF	TGCGCCAGCAGCTCCCCAACAGGGGTGGATGGCTACACCTTC
TRBV5-1	.	TRBJ2-1	.	CASSLGEGYNEQFF	TGCGCCAGCAGCTTAGGTGAGGGGTACAATGAGCAGTTCTTC
TRBV28	.	TRBJ1-5	.	CASSLGKNQPQHF	TGTGCCAGCAGTTTAGGGAAAAATCAGCCCCAGCATTTT
TRBV28	.	TRBJ2-7	.	CASSPFLGRSYEQYF	TGTGCCAGCAGTCCTTTCTTAGGGCGGTCCTACGAGCAGTACTTC
TRBV5-1	.	TRBJ1-2	TRBD1	CASSLEGQGSGYTF	TGCGCCAGCAGCTTGGAGGGACAGGGTTCAGGCTACACCTTC
TRBV11-2	.	TRBJ1-2	.	CASSPHEGIGGYTF	TGTGCCAGCAGCCCACACGAGGGAATAGGTGGCTACACCTTC
TRBV15	.	TRBJ1-1	TRBD1	CATSRPDRALPEAFF	TGTGCCACCAGCAGACCTGACAGGGCCCTCCCTGAAGCTTTCTTT
TRBV27	.	TRBJ2-1	TRBD2	CASSPSGSSYNEQFF	TGTGCCAGCAGTCCTAGCGGGAGCTCCTACAATGAGCAGTTCTTC
TRBV20-1	.	TRBJ1-1	.	CRFIAATEAFF	TGCAGATTTATCGCCGCCACTGAAGCTTTCTTT
TRBV18	.	TRBJ1-4	.	CASSPTASTNEKLFF	TGTGCCAGCTCACCCACGGCTTCAACTAATGAAAAACTGTTTTTT
TRBV5-1	.	TRBJ2-1	.	CASSLAGVGYNEQFF	TGCGCCAGCAGCTTGGCGGGGGTAGGATACAATGAGCAGTTCTTC
TRBV6-5	.	TRBJ2-2	.	CASSFSEANTGELFF	TGTGCCAGCAGTTTCAGCGAAGCCAACACCGGGGAGCTGTTTTTT
TRBV9	.	TRBJ1-1	TRBD1	CASSARPGGSSEAFF	TGTGCCAGCAGCGCCCGGCCAGGGGGCTCGTCCGAAGCTTTCTTT
TRBV5-1	.	TRBJ2-5	TRBD2	CASSFGTSGLQETQYF	TGCGCCAGCAGCTTCGGGACTAGCGGGCTACAAGAGACCCAGTACTTC
TRBV7-2	.	TRBJ2-3	TRBD2	CASSLALAGSTDTQYF	TGTGCCAGCAGCTTAGCCCTAGCGGGTAGCACAGATACGCAGTATTTT
TRBV20-1	.	TRBJ1-5	TRBD1	CSARGQEPQHF	TGCAGTGCCAGGGGACAGGAGCCCCAGCATTTT
TRBV30	.	TRBJ2-5	TRBD2	CSCIGLAGKETQYF	TGTTCATGCATAGGACTAGCGGGCAAGGAGACCCAGTACTTC
TRBV7-2	.	TRBJ1-2	.	CASSLGGDGYTF	TGTGCCAGCAGCTTAGGGGGAGATGGCTACACCTTC
TRBV28	few	TRBJ2-7	.	CASSTQGGSYEQYF	TGTGCCAGCAGTACACAGGGCGGCTCCTACGAGCAGTACTTC
TRBV5-8	.	TRBJ1-1	.	CASSLNLRGTEAFF	TGTGCCAGCAGCTTAAACCTGAGGGGCACTGAAGCTTTCTTT
TRBV7-8	once	TRBJ2-5	TRBD1	CASSLALDRGILETQYF	TGTGCCAGCAGCTTAGCGCTGGACAGGGGAATTTTGGAGACCCAGTACTTC
TRBV5-1	.	TRBJ1-2	TRBD1	CASSLLPGQGPGNYGYTF	TGCGCCAGCAGCTTGTTGCCGGGACAGGGGCCGGGTAACTATGGCTACACCTTC
TRBV27	.	TRBJ1-2	.	CASSLSTITSNYGYTF	TGTGCCAGCAGTTTATCAACGATAACTTCAAACTATGGCTACACCTTC
TRBV7-9	.	TRBJ2-5	.	CASSPRPEGGETQYF	TGTGCCAGCAGCCCCCGACCCGAGGGGGGGGAGACCCAGTACTTC
TRBV3-1/TRBV3-2	.	TRBJ2-5	TRBD2	CASSQVKAGGQETQYF	TGTGCCAGCAGCCAAGTTAAAGCGGGAGGCCAAGAGACCCAGTACTTC